The rows below give T cell receptor beta chains drawn from one sample of a study of blood T cell repertoires in COVID-19. Profiling relied on immunoSEQ multiplex PCR, and the TCRdb table lists in-frame clones only, not all of them. This table holds about 320,000 clones, about 82% found once. The sequenced sample consisted of peripheral blood. The receptors here all came from a human donor in a cohort sampled during active COVID-19. Each CDR3 is given with its conserved first and last residue. The D gene is left open where the match is weak. Expanded clones get a size class; other rows say once, few or many, or leave the size out.

J gene,V gene,D gene,clone size,CDR3 DNA,CDR3 protein
TRBJ1-2,TRBV5-4,.,once,TGTGCCAGCAGCTTGTCGTCCCCGGGAGCTAACTATGGCTACACCTTC,CASSLSSPGANYGYTF
TRBJ1-4,TRBV27,.,.,TGTGCCAGCAGTGCACGAGGGCGTGAGGAAAAACTGTTTTTT,CASSARGREEKLFF
TRBJ2-3,TRBV7-8,TRBD1,.,TGTGCCAGCAGCCTGGGACAGCCTAGCACAGATACGCAGTATTTT,CASSLGQPSTDTQYF
TRBJ1-5,TRBV6-6,TRBD1,.,TGTGCCAGCAGACAAGGACAGGGCCAAAATCAGCCCCAGCATTTT,CASRQGQGQNQPQHF
TRBJ2-2,TRBV7-3,TRBD1,.,TGTGCCAGTAGGCCCGGGACAGACTACACCGGGGAGCTGTTTTTT,CASRPGTDYTGELFF
TRBJ2-1,TRBV12-5,.,.,TGTGCTAGTGGTTTGCGCTCCTACAATGAGCAGTTCTTC,CASGLRSYNEQFF
TRBJ2-7,TRBV5-1,TRBD1,.,TGCGCCAGCAGTCGCCAGGGACAGGGCTACGAGCAGTACTTC,CASSRQGQGYEQYF
TRBJ2-6,TRBV21-1,.,.,TGTGCCAGCCCGACAGCGAACTCTGGGGCCAACGTCCTGACTTTC,CASPTANSGANVLTF
TRBJ1-1,TRBV27,.,.,TGTGCCAGCAGTTTATCGTGGCAGGGTCGGGCTTTCTTT,CASSLSWQGRAFF
TRBJ1-1,TRBV27,.,.,TGTGCCAGCAGTTCTACAGATAACACTGAAGCTTTCTTT,CASSSTDNTEAFF
TRBJ1-1,TRBV10-3,.,few,TGTGCCATCAGTGAGGGGGGCTCGGTCACTGAAGCTTTCTTT,CAISEGGSVTEAFF
TRBJ2-3,TRBV10-2,TRBD1,.,TGCGCCAGCAGTGAGGCAGGGGGAAGATCAGATACGCAGTATTTT,CASSEAGGRSDTQYF
TRBJ2-4,TRBV14,.,.,TGTGCCAGCAGCCGGACAACCAATGGGATTCAGTACTTC,CASSRTTNGIQYF
TRBJ2-5,TRBV2,TRBD1,.,TGTGCCAGCAGGAGGGACAGGTTTAACCAAGAGACCCAGTACTTC,CASRRDRFNQETQYF
TRBJ1-2,TRBV6-5,TRBD1,.,TGTGCCAGCAGTTATGGCAGGGGGCCTGGCTACACCTTC,CASSYGRGPGYTF
TRBJ1-2,TRBV18,.,.,TGTGCCAGCTCACCGGCCGGAGTCCGATCCTATGGCTACACCTTC,CASSPAGVRSYGYTF
TRBJ2-5,TRBV24-1,.,.,TGTGCCACCAGTGATTTCGGGTTGGAGACCCAGTACTTC,CATSDFGLETQYF
TRBJ1-2,TRBV19,TRBD1,.,TGTGCCAGTAGTATCGCTCGGACAGGTGGTTATGGCTACACCTTC,CASSIARTGGYGYTF
TRBJ2-1,TRBV5-1,TRBD1,.,TGCGCCAGCAGTTATAGGACAGGGGAGTCAAATGAGCAGTTCTTC,CASSYRTGESNEQFF